Following are 3 T cell receptor beta chains from one sample sequenced in a study of blood T cell repertoires in COVID-19. Here immunoSEQ multiplex PCR was the method, and the copy in TCRdb shows in-frame clones only, minus some. The sample holds approximately 330,000 clones, about 87% seen once. The specimen sequenced was peripheral blood. These receptors were taken from a man aged 25-40 years with COVID-19, enrolled during active disease.

The V call is TRBV7-9, the J call TRBJ2-1; weak D call: TRBD1 (6 bases). With 4 bases removed from V and 0 bases from J, the gap between germline ends came to 10 bases. This CDR3 is 15 amino acids long. Germline V gene data show CDR1 as SEHNR and CDR2 as FQNEAQ (reference sequence). In nucleotides, the CDR3 is TGTGCCAGCAGCTCACAGGGATCCTCCTACAATGAGCAGTTCTTC. It encodes CASSSQGSSYNEQFF.

The chain employs TRBV3-1 (or the pseudogene TRBV3-2) and TRBJ2-3; tentatively, D is TRBD2 (5 bases). Between the trimmed V and J ends, which lost 1 base and 2 bases, there was a span of 19 bases. Germline V gene data show CDR1 as LGHDT and CDR2 as YNNKEL (reference sequence). CDR3 size: 18 residues. The CDR3 DNA reads as TGTGCCAGCAGCCAAGGTTCCCCCACTAGAATACACACAGATACGCAGTATTTT. Protein product: CASSQGSPTRIHTDTQYF.

V usage is TRBV29-1 and J usage is TRBJ2-7; 8 bases map to TRBD1. CDR3 length equals 14 residues. Germline V CDR1 and CDR2: SQVTM, ANQGSEA. V gave up 0 bases and J gave up 3 bases; unmatched junction bases: 4. The CDR3 DNA reads as TGCAGCGTTGAAGACCGGGACAGGCGCTACGAGCAGTACTTC. Residues: CSVEDRDRRYEQYF.